The sequence of this T cell receptor beta chain was determined in a study of cytomegalovirus exposure and HLA in healthy donors. The overall study: A subsequent analysis stated that the 95 to 150 validation repertoires were run on the same platform as the approximately 710 first-cohort repertoires. Whole-study results and caveats: Despite most TCR sequences being rare, some public TCRs occurred in many donors.

The sample holds a few counts of this clone. Its antigen is as yet unknown. The table came from immunoSEQ multiplex PCR; TCRdb's copy has only in-frame clones and leaves some out. The table shows more than 250,000 clones, with 86% occurring only once. The V gene end was trimmed by 3 bases and the J gene end by 4 bases; junction bases not matched to a gene: 3. Looked up from germline, CDR1 is SGDLS and CDR2 is YYNGEE. The CDR3 contains 13 residues. The source material was PBMCs. The receptor was isolated from a young woman in good health and CMV-seronegative. The J gene is TRBJ1-2, the V gene TRBV9, with 7 bases aligning to TRBD1. CDR3 residues: CASSGTGFYGYTF. Here the CDR3 DNA reads TGTGCCAGCAGCGGGACAGGATTCTATGGCTACACCTTC. The whole variable domain, remainder taken from reference TRBV9 and TRBJ1-2, is DSGVTQTPKHLITATGQRVTLRCSPRSGDLSVYWYQQSLDQGLQFLIQYYNGEERAKGNILERFSAQQFPDLHSELNLSSLELGDSALYFCASSGTGFYGYTFGSGTRLTVV.